A selection of T cell receptor beta chains follows, all from one sample in a study of blood T cells in healthy people across ages. Each CDR3 protein gets one entry after TCRdb re-called the 5' RACE reads with MiXCR. The sample has 650,000 to 800,000 distinct CDR3 sequences, 45% to 60% seen once. The sequenced sample consisted of blood. The receptors stem from a woman older than 75 in good health. The CDR3 runs from the conserved cysteine through the conserved F or W.

TRBJ2-1	TRBV27	CASIPSGGLGNEQFF
TRBJ2-1	TRBV11-1	CASSLDWRAPGRYNEQFF
TRBJ2-7	TRBV10-3	CAITPGTGSGYEQYF
-	TRBV2	CASRTEVGETQYF
TRBJ2-3	TRBV25-1	CASSEQGLAGGTDTQYF
TRBJ1-2	TRBV6-5	CASSYMANYGYTF
TRBJ1-6	TRBV7-3	CASREKSSYNSPLHF
TRBJ2-7	TRBV29-1	CSVDIAGMGDEQYF
TRBJ2-3	TRBV3-1	CASSQARGLTDTQYF
TRBJ2-1	TRBV6-2/TRBV6-3	CASSDSSGRWQFF
TRBJ1-1	TRBV5-1	CASSRGTGVTEAFF
TRBJ1-2	TRBV7-2	CASSPSLQAYYGYTF
TRBJ2-1	TRBV5-1	CASSVTDLYNEQFF
TRBJ2-7	TRBV6-5	CASSYSPGLGAQYF
TRBJ1-1	TRBV12-3/TRBV12-4	CASSSMGGSEAFF
TRBJ2-7	TRBV7-2	CANSPLAGVSYEQYF
TRBJ1-2	TRBV3-1	CASSDAGNYGYTF
TRBJ1-1	TRBV10-3	CAISDGGWTEAFF
TRBJ2-5	TRBV6-5	CASSVWDREGETQYF
-	TRBV11-2	CASSYRQGAEQYF
TRBJ1-1	TRBV29-1	CSGEGQENTEAFF
-	TRBV28	CASSASGRETQYF
TRBJ2-5	TRBV5-1	CASSLGAGSNEQYF
TRBJ1-2	TRBV29-1	CSVEKARYGYTF
TRBJ2-5	TRBV6-2/TRBV6-3	CASSYPRLAGYQETQYF
TRBJ2-3	TRBV9	CASSVAAPGDTQYF
TRBJ1-6	TRBV3-1	CASSQDGGRSSPLHF
TRBJ1-1	TRBV5-1	CASSQEGPVNTEAFF
TRBJ2-1	TRBV29-1	CSVDRGRILAYNEQFF
TRBJ2-3	TRBV4-1	CASRGRTGSTDTQYF
TRBJ2-7	TRBV7-2	CASSLISEEQYF
TRBJ1-2	TRBV9	CASSSGQGGNGYTF
TRBJ2-3	TRBV12-3/TRBV12-4	CASTSSGTGIDTQYF